This T cell receptor (beta chain) was recorded in a study of naive and memory T cell subsets. Both TRBC1 and TRBC2 were covered by a beta constant-region primer of two equimolar oligonucleotides. Four rounds of PCR amplified the ligated cDNA using nested alpha and beta constant-region primers plus SP2. TCRdb used MiXCR to reprocess the UMI-ligation and nested PCR reads, holding one entry per CDR3 protein. The sample consists of 150,000 or so distinct CDR3 sequences, under 25% of them appearing once. Study results and caveats: Findings for naive and memory subsets could not be checked against ground truth. Possibly reflecting memory cells re-expressing CD45RA, a few larger clonotypes occurred in naive repertoires, especially CD8.

To note about this clonotype: No antigen is known for it.

This clonotype was obtained from a human donor in good health. The sample taken for sequencing was naive CD4+ T cells from blood.

Here the CDR3 DNA reads TGTGCCAGCAGTTATATCGGCTGGGACAGGGCCTCCTACGAGCAGTACTTC. Translating it yields CASSYIGWDRASYEQYF. The chain is built from TRBV6-2 or TRBV6-3 and TRBJ2-7, with TRBD1 identical over 9 bases. CDR3 size: 17 residues. Germline V gene sequence: CDR1 MNHEY, CDR2 SVGEGT. V was clipped by 3 bases and J by 0 bases; unmatched bases: 9.